One sample yielded the 17 T cell receptor beta chains listed below, sequenced in a study of T cells in narcolepsy (dated by TCRdb to 2017 to 2018). The library was built by means of the immunoSEQ multiplex PCR assay. The clones in this table, taken by TCRdb from immuneACCESS, are in-frame only. Not every clone is retained; where verified, under half of the shortfall comes from an unresolved V gene, and the cause of the rest is unknown. Recorded for this sample are 20,000 to 30,000 clones; less than 65% of them occurred a single time. Around 10% of the sample belongs to the ten largest clones. Source material: memory (CD45RA-) CD4+ T cells from blood. Taken with the paper, the label for cell subset or site translates to: memory T cells sorted ex vivo from peripheral blood. The receptors were sampled from a human donor in good health.

The chain couples TRBV7-9 to TRBJ2-2; maybe TRBD2 (7 bases). The CDR3 loop spans 13 amino acids. V shed 9 bases and J shed 6 bases, with 14 bases lying between them. Germline V gene sequence: CDR1 SEHNR, CDR2 FQNEAQ (reference sequence). The CDR3 spells CASGGASPGELFF. In DNA, the CDR3 is TGTGCCAGTGGGGGGGCGAGCCCCGGGGAGCTGTTTTTT. The full variable domain, in which reference TRBV7-9 and TRBJ2-2 provide the parts outside the CDR3, is DTGVSQNPRHKITKRGQNVTFRCDPISEHNRLYWYRQTLGQGPEFLTYFQNEAQLEKSRLLSDRFSAERPKGSFSTLEIQRTEQGDSAMYLCASGGASPGELFFGEGSRLTVL.

The gene calls are TRBV7-9 and TRBJ2-5, with TRBD2 matching over 8 bases. The CDR3 has 15 residues. J lost 5 bases, V lost 5 bases, and 10 bases had no gene match. The germline gives CDR1 SEHNR, CDR2 FQNEAQ (reference sequence). The CDR3 DNA sequence: TGTGCCAGCAGCCAAAGCGGGAGTTGGGGGGAGACCCAGTACTTC. Translated: CASSQSGSWGETQYF.

This sequence joins TRBV10-3 and TRBJ2-2; D is possibly TRBD2 (5 bases). Germline V CDR1 and CDR2: ENHRY, SYGVKD. Trimming stripped 7 bases from V and 4 bases from J, with 16 bases between. The CDR3 has 15 amino acids. The CDR3 spells CAIKREGAGTGELFF. The CDR3 DNA follows: TGTGCCATCAAACGAGAGGGCGCGGGCACCGGGGAGCTGTTTTTT.

This clone was counted once. The chain links TRBV27 to TRBJ1-1; a possible D gene is TRBD1 (5 bases). The CDR3 consists of 14 residues. Germline values: CDR1 MNHEY, CDR2 SMNVEV (reference sequence). Trimming took 0 bases from V and 0 from J, leaving 5 bases between them. The CDR3 loop is CASSLSGLNTEAFF. CDR3 nucleotides: TGTGCCAGCAGTTTATCGGGGCTGAACACTGAAGCTTTCTTT.

The rearrangement uses TRBV6-5 and TRBJ1-2; no clear D gene. This CDR3 spans 14 amino acids. Trimming took off 0 bases at V and 8 bases at J, with 13 bases between the two ends. The germline gives CDR1 MNHEY, CDR2 SVGAGI. The CDR3 reads CASSYSNTKAGYTF. CDR3 DNA sequence: TGTGCCAGCAGTTACTCGAACACTAAAGCAGGCTACACCTTC.

The chain employs TRBV9 and TRBJ2-7; TRBD1 is a possible D gene (5 bases). From germline, CDR1 is SGDLS and CDR2 YYNGEE. V was shortened by 4 bases and J by 2 bases, with 19 bases between the two germline ends. The CDR3 contains 16 residues. The CDR3 loop is CASSPHLRERAYEQYF. The CDR3 DNA reads as TGTGCCAGCAGCCCGCACCTCAGGGAAAGGGCCTACGAGCAGTACTTC.

The V and J genes are TRBV7-2 and TRBJ2-5, with D unresolved. The V and J ends lost 1 base and 5 bases respectively, with 8 bases between them. The CDR3 runs to 13 residues. Germline lookup yields CDR1 SGHTA and CDR2 FQGNSA. DNA of the CDR3: TGTGCCAGCAGCTTAGTTTTTAGCGAGACCCAGTACTTC. Protein: CASSLVFSETQYF.

The rearrangement uses TRBV5-1 and TRBJ1-3; D may be TRBD1 (6 bases). The germline V and J ends were trimmed by 4 bases and 8 bases, with 19 bases remaining between them. CDR3 length equals 15 residues. The germline V gene has CDR1 SGHRS and CDR2 YFSETQ. As DNA, the CDR3 is TGCGCCAGCAGCCCCCCCGGGGGCTCAGCGGACACCATATATTTT. Translated: CASSPPGGSADTIYF.

This chain joins TRBV5-1 and TRBJ2-5, with D possibly called TRBD1 or TRBD2 (7 bases each). Trimming stripped 0 bases from V and 4 bases from J, with 13 bases between. This CDR3 contains 15 residues. Looked up from germline, CDR1 is SGHRS and CDR2 is YFSETQ. CDR3 protein: CASSLEGGGRETQYF. As DNA, the CDR3 is TGCGCCAGCAGCTTGGAAGGGGGCGGGAGAGAGACCCAGTACTTC.

The rearrangement links TRBV6-1 to TRBJ2-3; 10 bases are shared with TRBD2. This CDR3 region has 15 residues. J was trimmed by 2 bases and V by 6 bases; bases with no gene match: 5. Germline V lookup: CDR1 MNHNS, CDR2 SASEGT. For the CDR3, the DNA is TGTGCCAGCAGATCACTAGCGGGATACACAGATACGCAGTATTTT. Its translation: CASRSLAGYTDTQYF.

V is TRBV6-1 and J is TRBJ2-5; the D is unclear. The germline V gene has CDR1 MNHNS and CDR2 SASEGT. The CDR3 loop spans 14 amino acids. The V and J ends lost 6 bases and 10 bases respectively, with 21 bases between them. CDR3 residues: CASRPSEVLSDQYF. CDR3 in DNA: TGTGCCAGCAGACCAAGTGAGGTTTTGAGCGACCAGTACTTC.

V and J are TRBV19 and TRBJ2-7, with 12 bases that match TRBD1. CDR1 is LNHDA and CDR2 is SQIVND in the germline V gene (reference sequence). Trimming cost V 6 bases and J 4 bases; bases outside gene matches: 4. The CDR3 length is 14 residues. The CDR3 sequence: CASSPGQGAYEQYF. The DNA of the CDR3 is TGTGCCAGTAGCCCGGGACAGGGGGCTTACGAGCAGTACTTC.

The rearrangement uses TRBV30 and TRBJ2-7; 9 bases fit TRBD2. V lost 0 bases to trimming and J lost 5 bases; unmatched junction nucleotides: 17. The CDR3 spans 18 residues. CDR1 is GTSNPN, CDR2 SVGIG, per germline (reference sequence). The CDR3, as DNA: TGTGCCTGGAGTGTCCTAAAGTCAGGCGGGAGGGCCGTCAACGAGCAGTACTTC. Translation: CAWSVLKSGGRAVNEQYF.

CDR3 amino acids: CASSFFVGFPSNEKLFF. The CDR3 region has the DNA TGTGCCAGCAGTTTTTTTGTAGGGTTTCCCTCTAATGAAAAACTGTTTTTT. This chain links TRBV27 with TRBJ1-4; D gene ambiguous. V lost 3 bases, J lost 3 bases, and 17 bases lay in between. CDR1 and CDR2 from the germline V gene are MNHEY and SMNVEV (reference sequence). The CDR3 is 17 amino acids.

The V call is TRBV9, the J call TRBJ1-6; D is undetermined. The length of the CDR3 is 13 residues. V was cut by 0 bases and J by 10 bases, with 8 bases left in between. Germline CDR1 SGDLS, CDR2 YYNGEE. The CDR3 loop reads CASSVARSSPLHF. The CDR3 region has the DNA TGTGCCAGCAGCGTAGCTAGGAGCTCACCCCTCCACTTT.

The chain recombines TRBV7-3 with TRBJ2-2; either TRBD1 or TRBD2 may fit D (5 bases each). This CDR3 has 14 residues. CDR1 and CDR2 from the germline V gene are SGHTA and FQGTGA. The V end lost 8 bases, the J end lost 5 bases, and 15 bases lay between the germline ends. The CDR3 is CASSAGTGTGELFF. The CDR3 DNA reads as TGTGCCAGCTCAGCTGGGACGGGTACCGGGGAGCTGTTTTTT.

V usage is TRBV6-1 and J usage is TRBJ2-3; TRBD2 agrees at 9 bases. The CDR3 has 15 amino acids. Germline-derived CDR1 and CDR2 are MNHNS and SASEGT. V shed 4 bases, J shed 0 bases, and the junction held 2 bases outside the gene matches. The CDR3, as DNA: TGTGCCAGCAGTGTGCTAGCGGGAAGCACAGATACGCAGTATTTT. Translating gives CASSVLAGSTDTQYF.